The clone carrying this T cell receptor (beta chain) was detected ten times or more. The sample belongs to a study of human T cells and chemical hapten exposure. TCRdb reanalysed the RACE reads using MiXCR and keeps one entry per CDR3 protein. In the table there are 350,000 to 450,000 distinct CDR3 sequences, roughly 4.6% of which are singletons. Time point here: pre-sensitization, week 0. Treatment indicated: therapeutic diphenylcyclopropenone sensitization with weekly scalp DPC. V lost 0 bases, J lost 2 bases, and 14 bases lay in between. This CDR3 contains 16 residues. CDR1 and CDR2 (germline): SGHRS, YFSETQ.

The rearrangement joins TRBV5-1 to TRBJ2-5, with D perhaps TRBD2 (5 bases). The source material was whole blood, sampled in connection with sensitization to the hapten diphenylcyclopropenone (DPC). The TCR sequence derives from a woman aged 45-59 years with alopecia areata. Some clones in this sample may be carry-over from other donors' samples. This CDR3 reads CASSLAGSRGQETQYF. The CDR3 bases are TGCGCCAGCAGCTTGGCCGGGTCTAGAGGGCAAGAGACCCAGTACTTC.